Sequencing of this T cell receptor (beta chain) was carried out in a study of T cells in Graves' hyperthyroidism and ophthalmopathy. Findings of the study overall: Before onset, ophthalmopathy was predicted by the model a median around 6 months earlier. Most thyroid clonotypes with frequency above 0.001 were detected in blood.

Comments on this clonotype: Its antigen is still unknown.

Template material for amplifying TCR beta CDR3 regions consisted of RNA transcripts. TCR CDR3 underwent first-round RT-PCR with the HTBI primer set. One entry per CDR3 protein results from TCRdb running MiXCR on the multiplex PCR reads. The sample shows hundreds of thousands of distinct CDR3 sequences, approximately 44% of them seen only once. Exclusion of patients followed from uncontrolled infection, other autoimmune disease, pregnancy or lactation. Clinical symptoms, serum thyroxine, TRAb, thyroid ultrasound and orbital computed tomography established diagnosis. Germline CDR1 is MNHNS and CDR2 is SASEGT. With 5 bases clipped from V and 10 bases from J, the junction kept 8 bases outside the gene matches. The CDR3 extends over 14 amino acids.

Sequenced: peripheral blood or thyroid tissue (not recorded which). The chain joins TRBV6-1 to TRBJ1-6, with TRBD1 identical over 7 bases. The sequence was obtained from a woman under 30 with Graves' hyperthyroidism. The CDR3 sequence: CASSTTGRESPLHF. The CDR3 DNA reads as TGTGCCAGCAGTACGACAGGGCGGGAATCACCCCTCCACTTT.